There are many counts of the clone carrying this T cell receptor beta chain. Germline loops: CDR1 SGHVS, CDR2 FNYEAQ. This CDR3 is built from 14 residues. Trimming removed 2 bases at V and 9 bases at J, with 14 bases between. The data stem from a study of T-cell reconstitution after alpha-beta-depleted transplantation in children. Unique molecular identifiers featured in how the TCRbeta library was prepared. TCRdb fed the PCR reads into MiXCR, producing one record per CDR3 protein. The sample holds about 360,000 distinct CDR3 sequences, about an eighth seen once. The V and J genes are TRBV7-6 and TRBJ2-1; perhaps TRBD2 as D (6 bases). The origin of this receptor is a human donor who donated a stem cell graft to a child with Fanconi anemia. The material was PBMCs, obtained from the stem cell graft. In nucleotides, the CDR3 is TGTGCCAGCAGCTTACCCGGTGGGGGAGGTGAGCAGTTCTTC. Encoded protein: CASSLPGGGGEQFF.